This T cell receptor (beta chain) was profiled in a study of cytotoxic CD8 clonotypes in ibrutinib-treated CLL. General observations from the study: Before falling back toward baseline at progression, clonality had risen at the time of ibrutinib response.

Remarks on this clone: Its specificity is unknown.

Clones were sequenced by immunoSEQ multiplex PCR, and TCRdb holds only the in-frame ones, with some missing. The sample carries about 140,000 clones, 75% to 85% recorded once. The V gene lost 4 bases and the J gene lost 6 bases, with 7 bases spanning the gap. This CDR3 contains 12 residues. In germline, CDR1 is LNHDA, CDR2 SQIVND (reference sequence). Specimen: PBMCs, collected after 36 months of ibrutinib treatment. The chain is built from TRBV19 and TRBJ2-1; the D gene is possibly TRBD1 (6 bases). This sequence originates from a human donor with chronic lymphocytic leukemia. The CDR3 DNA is TGTGCCAGTAGTAAACAGGGCAATGAGCAGTTCTTC. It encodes CASSKQGNEQFF.